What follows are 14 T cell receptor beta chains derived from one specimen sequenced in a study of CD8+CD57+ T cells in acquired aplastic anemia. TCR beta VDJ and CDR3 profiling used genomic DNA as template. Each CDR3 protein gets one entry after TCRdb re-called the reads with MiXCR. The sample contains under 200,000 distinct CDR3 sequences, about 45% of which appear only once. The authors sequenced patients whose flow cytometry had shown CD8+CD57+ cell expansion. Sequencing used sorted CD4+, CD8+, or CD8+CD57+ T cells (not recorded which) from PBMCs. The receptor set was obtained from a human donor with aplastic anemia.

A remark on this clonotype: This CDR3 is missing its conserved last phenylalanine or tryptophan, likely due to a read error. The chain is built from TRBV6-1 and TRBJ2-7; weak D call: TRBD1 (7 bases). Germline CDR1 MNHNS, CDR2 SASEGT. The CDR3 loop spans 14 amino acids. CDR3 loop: CASGEGVRGDEQYS. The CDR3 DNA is TGTGCCAGCGGTGAAGGCGTCAGGGGGGACGAGCAGTACTCC.

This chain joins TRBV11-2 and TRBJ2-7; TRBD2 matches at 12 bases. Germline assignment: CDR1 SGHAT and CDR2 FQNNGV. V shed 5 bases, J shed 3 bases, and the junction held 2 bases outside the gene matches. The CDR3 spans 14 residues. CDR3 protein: CASSPTSGSYEQYF. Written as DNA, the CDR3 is TGTGCCAGCAGCCCGACTAGCGGGAGCTACGAGCAGTACTTC.

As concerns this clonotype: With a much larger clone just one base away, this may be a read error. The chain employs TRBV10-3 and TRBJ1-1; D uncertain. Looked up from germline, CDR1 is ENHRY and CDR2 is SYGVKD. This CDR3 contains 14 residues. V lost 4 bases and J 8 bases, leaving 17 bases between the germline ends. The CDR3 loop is CAISVEVITGEAFF. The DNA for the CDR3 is TGTGCCATCAGTGTAGAAGTGATCACTGGGGAAGCTTTCTTT.

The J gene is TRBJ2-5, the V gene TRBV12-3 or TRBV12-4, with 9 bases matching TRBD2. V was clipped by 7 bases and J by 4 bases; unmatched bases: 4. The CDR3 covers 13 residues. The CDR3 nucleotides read TGTGCCAGCACTCCGGGACTAGCAGAGACCCAGTACTTC. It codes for CASTPGLAETQYF.

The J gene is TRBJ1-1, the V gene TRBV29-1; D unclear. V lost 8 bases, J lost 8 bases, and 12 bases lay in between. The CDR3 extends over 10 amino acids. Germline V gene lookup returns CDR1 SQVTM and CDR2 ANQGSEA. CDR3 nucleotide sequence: TGCAGCTTAGAGACGGCAGAAGCTTTCTTT. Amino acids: CSLETAEAFF.

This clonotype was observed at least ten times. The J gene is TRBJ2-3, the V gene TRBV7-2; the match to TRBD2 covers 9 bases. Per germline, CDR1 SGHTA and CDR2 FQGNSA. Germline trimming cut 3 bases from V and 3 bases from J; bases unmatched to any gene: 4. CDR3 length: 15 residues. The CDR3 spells CASSLGLAGTDTQYF. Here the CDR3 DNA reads TGTGCCAGCAGCTTGGGACTAGCCGGGACAGATACGCAGTATTTT.

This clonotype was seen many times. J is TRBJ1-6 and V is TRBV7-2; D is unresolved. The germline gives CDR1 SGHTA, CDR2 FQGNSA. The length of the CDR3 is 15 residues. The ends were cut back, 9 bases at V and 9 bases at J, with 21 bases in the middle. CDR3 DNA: TGTGCCAGTACCATGGTTGCAGGTACCAGTTCACCCCTCCACTTT. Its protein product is CASTMVAGTSSPLHF.

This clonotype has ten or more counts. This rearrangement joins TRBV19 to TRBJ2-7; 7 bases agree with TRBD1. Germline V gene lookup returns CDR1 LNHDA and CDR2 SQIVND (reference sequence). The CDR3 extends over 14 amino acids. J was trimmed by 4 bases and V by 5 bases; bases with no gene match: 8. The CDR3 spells CASSADRVGYEQYF. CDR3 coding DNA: TGTGCCAGTAGTGCAGACAGGGTAGGTTACGAGCAGTACTTC.

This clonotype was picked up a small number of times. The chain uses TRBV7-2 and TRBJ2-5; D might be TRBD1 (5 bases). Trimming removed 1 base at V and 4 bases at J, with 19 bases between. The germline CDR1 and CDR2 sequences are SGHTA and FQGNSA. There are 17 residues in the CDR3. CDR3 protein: CASSLGWGDGNLETQYF. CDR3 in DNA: TGTGCCAGCAGCTTAGGATGGGGCGACGGTAACCTAGAGACCCAGTACTTC.

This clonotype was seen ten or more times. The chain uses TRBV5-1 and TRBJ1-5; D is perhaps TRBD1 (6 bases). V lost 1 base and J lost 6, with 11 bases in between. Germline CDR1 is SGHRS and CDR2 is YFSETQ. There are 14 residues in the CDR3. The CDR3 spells CASSLQGFGQPQHF. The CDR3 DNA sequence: TGCGCCAGCAGCTTGCAGGGGTTCGGTCAGCCCCAGCATTTT.

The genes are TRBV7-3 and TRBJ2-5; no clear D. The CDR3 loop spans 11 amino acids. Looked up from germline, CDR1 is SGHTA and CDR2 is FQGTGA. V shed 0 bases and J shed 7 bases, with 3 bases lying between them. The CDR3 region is CASSLTWTQYF. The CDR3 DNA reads TGTGCCAGCAGCTTAACGTGGACCCAGTACTTC.

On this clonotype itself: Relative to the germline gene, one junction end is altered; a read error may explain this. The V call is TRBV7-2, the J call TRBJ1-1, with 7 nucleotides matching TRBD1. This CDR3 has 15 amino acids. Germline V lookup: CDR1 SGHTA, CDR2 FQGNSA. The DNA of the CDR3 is TGTGCCAGCAGCTTCTCCGGGACAGCTGACACTGAGGCTTTCTTT. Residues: CASSFSGTADTEAFF. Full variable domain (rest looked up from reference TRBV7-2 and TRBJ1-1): GAGVSQSPSNKVTEKGKDVELRCDPISGHTALYWYRQSLGQGLEFLIYFQGNSAPDKSGLPSDRFSAERTGGSVSTLTIQRTQQEDSAVYLCASSFSGTADTEAFFGQGTRLTVV.

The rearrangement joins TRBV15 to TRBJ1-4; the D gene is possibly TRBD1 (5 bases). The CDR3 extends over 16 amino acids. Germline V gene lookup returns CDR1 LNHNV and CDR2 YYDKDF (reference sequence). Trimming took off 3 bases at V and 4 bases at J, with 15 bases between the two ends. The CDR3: CATSRTAAKGNEKLFF. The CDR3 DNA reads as TGTGCCACCAGCAGGACAGCCGCCAAGGGTAATGAAAAACTGTTTTTT.

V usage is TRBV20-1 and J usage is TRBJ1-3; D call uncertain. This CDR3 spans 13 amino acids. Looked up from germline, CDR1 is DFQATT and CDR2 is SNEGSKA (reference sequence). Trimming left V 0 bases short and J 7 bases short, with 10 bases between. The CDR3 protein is CSARDKLRNTIYF. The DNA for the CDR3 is TGCAGTGCTAGAGATAAGCTGCGGAACACCATATATTTT.